This T cell receptor (beta chain) was observed in a study of T cell responses to AZD1222 COVID-19 vaccine. Findings and limits, study-wide: Once two AZD1222 doses were given, Spike-specific TCR breadth and depth went up. There were mostly white British donors and more females than males, and clonal diversity was possibly underestimated.

To note about this clone: Its antigen is currently unknown.

Assay: immunoSEQ multiplex PCR; the TCRdb copy retains only in-frame clones and omits some. The repertoire has around 120,000 clones, approximately 90% of them found once; the top ten carry less than 2.5%. CDR1 and CDR2 from the germline V gene are LNHDA and SQIVND (reference sequence). Trimming shortened V by 6 bases and J by 0 bases, and 9 bases separated the two germline ends. The length of the CDR3 is 15 residues. The V gene is TRBV19, the J gene TRBJ2-6; the D is unclear. The TCR comes from an adult who received the AZD1222 COVID-19 vaccine. Material: peripheral blood, obtained 28 days after the second AZD1222 dose. CDR3 coding DNA: TGTGCCAGTAGATCTACAGCCTCTGGGGCCAACGTCCTGACTTTC. It specifies CASRSTASGANVLTF.